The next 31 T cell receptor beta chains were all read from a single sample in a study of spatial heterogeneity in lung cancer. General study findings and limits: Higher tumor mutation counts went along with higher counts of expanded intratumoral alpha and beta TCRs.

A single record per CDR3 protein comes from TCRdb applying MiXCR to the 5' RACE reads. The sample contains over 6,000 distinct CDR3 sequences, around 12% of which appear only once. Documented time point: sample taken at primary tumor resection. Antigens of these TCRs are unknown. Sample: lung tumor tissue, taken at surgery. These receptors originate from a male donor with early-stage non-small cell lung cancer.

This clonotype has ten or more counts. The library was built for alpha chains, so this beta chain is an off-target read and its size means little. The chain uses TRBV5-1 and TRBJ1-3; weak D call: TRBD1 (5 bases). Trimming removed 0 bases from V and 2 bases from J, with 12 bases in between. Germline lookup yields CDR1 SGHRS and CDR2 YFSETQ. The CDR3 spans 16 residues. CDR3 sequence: CASSLGSGVTGNTIYF. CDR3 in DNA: TGCGCCAGCAGCTTGGGATCGGGGGTTACTGGAAACACCATATATTTT. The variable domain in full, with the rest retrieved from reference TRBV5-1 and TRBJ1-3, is KAGVTQTPRYLIKTRGQQVTLSCSPISGHRSVSWYQQTPGQGLQFLFEYFSETQRNKGNFPGRFSGRQFSNSRSEMNVSTLELGDSALYLCASSLGSGVTGNTIYFGEGSWLTVV.

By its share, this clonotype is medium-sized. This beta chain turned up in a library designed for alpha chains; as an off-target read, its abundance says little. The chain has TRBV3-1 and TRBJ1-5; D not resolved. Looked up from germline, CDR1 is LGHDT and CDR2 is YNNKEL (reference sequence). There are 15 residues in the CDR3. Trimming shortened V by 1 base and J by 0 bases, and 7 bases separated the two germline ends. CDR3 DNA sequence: TGTGCCAGCAGCCAAGGCAGATTTAGCAATCAGCCCCAGCATTTT. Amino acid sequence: CASSQGRFSNQPQHF.

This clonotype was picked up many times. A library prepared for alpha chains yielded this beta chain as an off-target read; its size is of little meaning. The CDR3 reads CASSTPGQVQPQHF. The DNA for the CDR3 is TGTGCCAGTAGTACGCCGGGACAGGTTCAGCCCCAGCATTTT. This chain connects TRBV19 to TRBJ1-5; 8 nucleotides line up with TRBD1. V gave up 4 bases and J gave up 6 bases; unmatched junction bases: 5. The CDR3 spans 14 residues. Per the germline V gene, CDR1 is LNHDA and CDR2 is SQIVND (reference sequence). Based on the CDR3 plus reference TRBV19 and TRBJ1-5, the full variable domain is DGGITQSPKYLFRKEGQNVTLSCEQNLNHDAMYWYRQDPGQGLRLIYYSQIVNDFQKGDIAEGYSVSREKKESFPLTVTSAQKNPTAFYLCASSTPGQVQPQHFGDGTRLSIL.

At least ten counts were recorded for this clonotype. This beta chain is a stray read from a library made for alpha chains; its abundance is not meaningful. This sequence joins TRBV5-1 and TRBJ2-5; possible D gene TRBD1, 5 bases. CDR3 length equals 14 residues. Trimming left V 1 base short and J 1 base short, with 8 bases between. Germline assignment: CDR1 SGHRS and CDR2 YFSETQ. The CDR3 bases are TGCGCCAGCAGCTTGCAGGGCGCCCAAGAGACCCAGTACTTC. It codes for CASSLQGAQETQYF. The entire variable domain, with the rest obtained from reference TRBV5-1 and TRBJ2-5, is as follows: KAGVTQTPRYLIKTRGQQVTLSCSPISGHRSVSWYQQTPGQGLQFLFEYFSETQRNKGNFPGRFSGRQFSNSRSEMNVSTLELGDSALYLCASSLQGAQETQYFGPGTRLLVL.

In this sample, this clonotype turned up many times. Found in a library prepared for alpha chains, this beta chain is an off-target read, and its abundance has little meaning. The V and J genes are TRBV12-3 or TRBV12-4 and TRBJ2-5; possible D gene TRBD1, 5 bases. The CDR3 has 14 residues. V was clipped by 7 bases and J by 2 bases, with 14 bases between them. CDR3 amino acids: CASTFQTVQETQYF. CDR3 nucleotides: TGTGCCAGCACCTTTCAGACAGTACAAGAGACCCAGTACTTC.

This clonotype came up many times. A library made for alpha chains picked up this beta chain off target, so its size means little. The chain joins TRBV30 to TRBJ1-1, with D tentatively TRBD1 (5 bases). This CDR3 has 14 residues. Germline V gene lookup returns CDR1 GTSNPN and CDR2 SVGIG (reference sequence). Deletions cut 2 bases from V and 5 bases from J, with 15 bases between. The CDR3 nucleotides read TGTGCCTGGAGTATGCAGGGCCGGTTAACTGAAGCTTTCTTT. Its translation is CAWSMQGRLTEAFF.

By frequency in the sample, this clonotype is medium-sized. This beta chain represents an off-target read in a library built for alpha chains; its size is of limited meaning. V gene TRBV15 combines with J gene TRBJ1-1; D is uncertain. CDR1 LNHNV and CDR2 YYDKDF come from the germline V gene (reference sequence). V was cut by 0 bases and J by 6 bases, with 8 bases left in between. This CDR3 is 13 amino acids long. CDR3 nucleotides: TGTGCCACCAGCAGAGATATCCGGGCTGAAGCTTTCTTT. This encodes CATSRDIRAEAFF. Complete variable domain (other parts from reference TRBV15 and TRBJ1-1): DAMVIQNPRYQVTQFGKPVTLSCSQTLNHNVMYWYQQKSSQAPKLLFHYYDKDFNNEADTPDNFQSRRPNTSFCFLDIRSPGLGDTAMYLCATSRDIRAEAFFGQGTRLTVV.

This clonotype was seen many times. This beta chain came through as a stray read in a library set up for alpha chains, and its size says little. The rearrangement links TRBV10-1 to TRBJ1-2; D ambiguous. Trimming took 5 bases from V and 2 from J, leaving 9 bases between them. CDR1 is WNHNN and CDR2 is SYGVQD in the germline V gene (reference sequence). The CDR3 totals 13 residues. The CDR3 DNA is TGCGCCAGCAGTCTAATGGGGAACTATGGCTACACCTTC. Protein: CASSLMGNYGYTF.

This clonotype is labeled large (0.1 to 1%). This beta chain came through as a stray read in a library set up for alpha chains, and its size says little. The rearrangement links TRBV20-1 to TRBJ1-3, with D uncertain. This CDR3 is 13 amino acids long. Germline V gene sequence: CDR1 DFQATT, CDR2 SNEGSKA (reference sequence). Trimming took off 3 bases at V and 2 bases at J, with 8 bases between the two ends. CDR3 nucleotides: TGCAGTGCTAGTGCAGGAGCTGGAAACACCATATATTTT. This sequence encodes CSASAGAGNTIYF.

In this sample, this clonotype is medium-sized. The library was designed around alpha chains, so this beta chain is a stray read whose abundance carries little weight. DNA of the CDR3: TGTGCCAGCAGCGAGAGGAGCACAGATACGCAGTATTTT. Translating it yields CASSERSTDTQYF. The chain couples TRBV7-9 to TRBJ2-3; no reliable D call. The V gene lost 5 bases and the J gene lost 0 bases, with 6 bases spanning the gap. The germline gives CDR1 SEHNR, CDR2 FQNEAQ (reference sequence). The CDR3 has 13 residues.

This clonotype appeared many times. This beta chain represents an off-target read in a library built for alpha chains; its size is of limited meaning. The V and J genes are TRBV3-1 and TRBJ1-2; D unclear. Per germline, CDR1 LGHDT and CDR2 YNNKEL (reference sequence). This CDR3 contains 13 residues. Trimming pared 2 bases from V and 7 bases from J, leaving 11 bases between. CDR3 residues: CASSQLSESGYTF. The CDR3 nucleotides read TGTGCCAGCAGCCAATTATCTGAGTCTGGCTACACCTTC.

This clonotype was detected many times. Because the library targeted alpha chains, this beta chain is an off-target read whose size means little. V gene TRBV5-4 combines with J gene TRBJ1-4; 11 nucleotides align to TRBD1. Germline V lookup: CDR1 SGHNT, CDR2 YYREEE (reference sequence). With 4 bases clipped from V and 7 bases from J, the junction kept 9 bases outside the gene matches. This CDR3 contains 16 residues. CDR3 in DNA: TGTGCCAGCAGCCTTGGACAGGGGGCGCATGGTGAAAAACTGTTTTTT. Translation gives CASSLGQGAHGEKLFF.

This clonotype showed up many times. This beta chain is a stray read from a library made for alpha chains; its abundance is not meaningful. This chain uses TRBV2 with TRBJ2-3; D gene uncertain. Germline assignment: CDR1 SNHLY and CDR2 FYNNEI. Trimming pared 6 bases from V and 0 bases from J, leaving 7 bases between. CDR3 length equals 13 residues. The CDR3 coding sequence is TGTGCCAGCAGCGGAGTTAGCACAGATACGCAGTATTTT. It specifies CASSGVSTDTQYF.

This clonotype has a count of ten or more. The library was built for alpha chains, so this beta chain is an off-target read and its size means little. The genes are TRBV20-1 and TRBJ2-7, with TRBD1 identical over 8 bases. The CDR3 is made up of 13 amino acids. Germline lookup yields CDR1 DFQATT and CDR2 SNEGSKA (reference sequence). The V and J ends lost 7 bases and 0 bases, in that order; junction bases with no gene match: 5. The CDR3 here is CSVKTGASYEQYV. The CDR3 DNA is TGCAGTGTCAAGACAGGGGCCTCCTACGAGCAGTACGTC.

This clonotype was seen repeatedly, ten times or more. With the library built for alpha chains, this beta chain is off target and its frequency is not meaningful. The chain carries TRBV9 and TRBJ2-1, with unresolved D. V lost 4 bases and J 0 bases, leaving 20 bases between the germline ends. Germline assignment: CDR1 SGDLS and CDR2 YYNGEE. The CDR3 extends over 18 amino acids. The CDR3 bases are TGTGCCAGCAGCACGCCGCTTGACGGTTATAACTCCTACAATGAGCAGTTCTTC. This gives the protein CASSTPLDGYNSYNEQFF.

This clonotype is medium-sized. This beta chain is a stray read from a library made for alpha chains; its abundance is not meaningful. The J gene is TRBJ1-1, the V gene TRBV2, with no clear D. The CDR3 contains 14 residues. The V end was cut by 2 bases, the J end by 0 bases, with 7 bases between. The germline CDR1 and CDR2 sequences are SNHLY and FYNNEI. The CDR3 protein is CASSEMGVNTEAFF. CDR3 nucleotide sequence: TGTGCCAGCAGTGAAATGGGAGTGAACACTGAAGCTTTCTTT.

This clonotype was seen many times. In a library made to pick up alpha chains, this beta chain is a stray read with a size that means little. CDR3 coding DNA: TGTGCCAGCAGTGCGTCGCGGCTCTACCAAGAGACCCAGTACTTC. Its protein is CASSASRLYQETQYF. V and J are TRBV25-1 and TRBJ2-5; no reliable D call. This CDR3 is built from 15 residues. The V end was cut by 4 bases, the J end by 0 bases, with 12 bases between. Per the germline V gene, CDR1 is MGHDK and CDR2 is SYGVNS. The variable domain in full, with the rest retrieved from reference TRBV25-1 and TRBJ2-5, is EADIYQTPRYLVIGTGKKITLECSQTMGHDKMYWYQQDPGMELHLIHYSYGVNSTEKGDLSSESTVSRIRTEHFPLTLESARPSHTSQYLCASSASRLYQETQYFGPGTRLLVL.

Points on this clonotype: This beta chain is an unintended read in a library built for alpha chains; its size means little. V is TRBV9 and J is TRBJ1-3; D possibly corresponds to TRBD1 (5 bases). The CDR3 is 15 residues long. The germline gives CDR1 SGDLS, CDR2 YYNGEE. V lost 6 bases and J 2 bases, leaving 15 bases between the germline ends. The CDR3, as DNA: TGTGCCAGCACCGGGGGTGCGGGCGCTGGAAACACCATATATTTT. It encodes CASTGGAGAGNTIYF.

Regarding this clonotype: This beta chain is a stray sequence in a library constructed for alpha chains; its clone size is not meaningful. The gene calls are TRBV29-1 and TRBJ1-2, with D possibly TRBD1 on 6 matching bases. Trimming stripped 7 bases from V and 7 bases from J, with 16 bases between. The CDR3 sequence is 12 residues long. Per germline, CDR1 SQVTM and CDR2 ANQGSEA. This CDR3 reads CSAGTGAVGYTF. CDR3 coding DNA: TGCAGCGCCGGGACGGGGGCGGTTGGCTACACCTTC.

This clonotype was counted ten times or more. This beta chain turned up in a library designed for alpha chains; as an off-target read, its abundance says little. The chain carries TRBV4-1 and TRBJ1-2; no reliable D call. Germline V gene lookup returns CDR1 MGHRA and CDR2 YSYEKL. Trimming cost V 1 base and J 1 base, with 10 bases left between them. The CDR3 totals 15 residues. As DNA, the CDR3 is TGCGCCAGCAGCCAAGTTTCTGACTATAACTATGGCTACACCTTC. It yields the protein CASSQVSDYNYGYTF.

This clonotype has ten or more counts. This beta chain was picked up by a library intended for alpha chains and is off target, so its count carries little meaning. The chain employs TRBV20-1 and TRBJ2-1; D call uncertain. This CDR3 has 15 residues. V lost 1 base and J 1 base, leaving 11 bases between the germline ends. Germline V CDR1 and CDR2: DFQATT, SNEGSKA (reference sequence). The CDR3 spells CSARALADSYNEQFF. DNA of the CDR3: TGCAGTGCTAGAGCCTTAGCAGATTCCTACAATGAGCAGTTCTTC.

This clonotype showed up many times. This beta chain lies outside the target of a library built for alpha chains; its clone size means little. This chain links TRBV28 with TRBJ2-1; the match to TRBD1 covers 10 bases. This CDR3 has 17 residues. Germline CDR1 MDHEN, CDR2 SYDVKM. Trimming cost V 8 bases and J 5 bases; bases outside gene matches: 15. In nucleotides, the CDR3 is TGTGCCAGCGTCGGACAAACCCGGGACAGGGGCGACAATGAGCAGTTCTTC. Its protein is CASVGQTRDRGDNEQFF.

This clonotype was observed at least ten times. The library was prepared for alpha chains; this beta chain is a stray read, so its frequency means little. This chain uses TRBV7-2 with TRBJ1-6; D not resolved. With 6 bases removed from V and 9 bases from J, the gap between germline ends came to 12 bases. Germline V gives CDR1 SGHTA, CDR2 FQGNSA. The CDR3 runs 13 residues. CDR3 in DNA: TGTGCCAGCAGGCCAACCCCAAGTTCACCCCTCCACTTT. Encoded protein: CASRPTPSSPLHF.

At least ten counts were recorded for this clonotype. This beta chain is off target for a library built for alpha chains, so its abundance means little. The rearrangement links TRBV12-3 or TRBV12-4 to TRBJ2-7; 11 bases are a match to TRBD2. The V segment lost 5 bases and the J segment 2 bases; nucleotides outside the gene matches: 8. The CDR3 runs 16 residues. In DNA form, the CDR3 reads TGTGCCAGCAGTATCCTCCCGGGACTAGCGGCCTACGAGCAGTACTTC. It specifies CASSILPGLAAYEQYF.

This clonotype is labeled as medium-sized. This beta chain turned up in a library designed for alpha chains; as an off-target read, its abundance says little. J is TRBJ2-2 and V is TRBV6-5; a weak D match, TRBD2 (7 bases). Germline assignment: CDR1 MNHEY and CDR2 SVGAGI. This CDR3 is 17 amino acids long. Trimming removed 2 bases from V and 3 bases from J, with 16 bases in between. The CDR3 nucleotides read TGTGCCAGCAGTTACGTCGGGGGGCAGGGAGACACCGGGGAGCTGTTTTTT. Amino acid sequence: CASSYVGGQGDTGELFF.

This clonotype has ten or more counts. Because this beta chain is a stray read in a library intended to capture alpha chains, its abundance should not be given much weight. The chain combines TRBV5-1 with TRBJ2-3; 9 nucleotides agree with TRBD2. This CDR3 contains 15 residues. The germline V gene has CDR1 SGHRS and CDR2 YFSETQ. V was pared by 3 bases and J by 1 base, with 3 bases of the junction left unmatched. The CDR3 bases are TGCGCCAGCAGCTCAATAGCGGGAGGCACAGATACGCAGTATTTT. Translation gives CASSSIAGGTDTQYF.

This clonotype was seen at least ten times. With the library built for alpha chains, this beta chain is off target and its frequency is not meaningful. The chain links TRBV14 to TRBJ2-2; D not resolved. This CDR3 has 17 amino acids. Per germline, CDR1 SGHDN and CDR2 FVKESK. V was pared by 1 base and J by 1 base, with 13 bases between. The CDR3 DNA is TGTGCCAGCAGCCAAGTTGGCGGAGCACTGAACACCGGGGAGCTGTTTTTT. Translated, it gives CASSQVGGALNTGELFF. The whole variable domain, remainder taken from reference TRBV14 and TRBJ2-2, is EAGVTQFPSHSVIEKGQTVTLRCDPISGHDNLYWYRRVMGKEIKFLLHFVKESKQDESGMPNNRFLAERTGGTYSTLKVQPAELEDSGVYFCASSQVGGALNTGELFFGEGSRLTVL.

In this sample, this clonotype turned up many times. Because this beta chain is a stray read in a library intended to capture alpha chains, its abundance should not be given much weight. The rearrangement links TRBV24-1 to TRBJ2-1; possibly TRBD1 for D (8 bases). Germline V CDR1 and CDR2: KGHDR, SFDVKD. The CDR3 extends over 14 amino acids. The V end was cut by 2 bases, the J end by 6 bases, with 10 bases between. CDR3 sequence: CATSDYRGGNEQFF. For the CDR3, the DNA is TGTGCCACCAGTGATTACAGGGGGGGCAATGAGCAGTTCTTC.

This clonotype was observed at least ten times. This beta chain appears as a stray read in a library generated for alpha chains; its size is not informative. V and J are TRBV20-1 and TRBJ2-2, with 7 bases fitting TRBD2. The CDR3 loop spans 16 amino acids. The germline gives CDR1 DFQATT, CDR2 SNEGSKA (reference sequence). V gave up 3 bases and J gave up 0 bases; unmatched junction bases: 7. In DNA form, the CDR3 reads TGCAGTGCTAGTAGCAGCGGGACGGCGAACACCGGGGAGCTGTTTTTT. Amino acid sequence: CSASSSGTANTGELFF.

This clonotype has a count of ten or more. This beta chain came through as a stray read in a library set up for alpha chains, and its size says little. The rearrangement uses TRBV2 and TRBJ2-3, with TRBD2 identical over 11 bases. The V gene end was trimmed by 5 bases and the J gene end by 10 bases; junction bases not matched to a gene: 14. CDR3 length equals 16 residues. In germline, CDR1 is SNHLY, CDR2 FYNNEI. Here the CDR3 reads CASSPASGGIPSPQYF. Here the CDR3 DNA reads TGTGCCAGCAGTCCAGCTAGCGGGGGGATTCCCTCGCCGCAGTATTTT.

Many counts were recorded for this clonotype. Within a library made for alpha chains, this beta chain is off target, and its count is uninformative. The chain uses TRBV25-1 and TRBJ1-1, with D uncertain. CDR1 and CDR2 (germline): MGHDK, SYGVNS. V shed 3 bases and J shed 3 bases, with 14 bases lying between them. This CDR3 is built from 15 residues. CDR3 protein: CASSDHQGRDTEAFF. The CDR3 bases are TGTGCCAGCAGTGACCATCAAGGTAGAGACACTGAAGCTTTCTTT.